These T cell receptor beta chains were read from a single sample in a study of OX40 agonist ivuxolimab in advanced cancers. Generated by immunoSEQ multiplex PCR, the TCRdb table keeps only in-frame clones and is missing some. The table lists roughly 50,000 clones, about 83% of them singletons. The source material was CD4+ or CD8+ T cells sorted from blood, sampled in a trial of the OX40 agonist ivuxolimab. The receptor set was obtained from an adult with an advanced solid tumor such as melanoma, head and neck, liver or kidney cancer. The conserved cysteine and the conserved F or W are not part of the CDR3 here. The order of the fields is J gene, V gene, CDR3 protein.

TRBJ2-7 TRBV5-4 ASSFQRGDEQY
TRBJ1-5 TRBV29-1 SVALQGDSNQPQH
TRBJ2-1 TRBV14 ASSLSGLAAFNEQF
TRBJ1-4 TRBV29-1 SVRVATNEKLF
TRBJ2-7 TRBV9 ASSRTGGSYEQY
TRBJ1-5 TRBV7-8 ASSLAGVGPQH
TRBJ1-3 TRBV4-3 ASSQGSGSRGGNTIY
TRBJ1-2 TRBV19 ASSTGGRGYT
TRBJ2-7 TRBV9 ASSVGLAGFYEQY
TRBJ1-1 TRBV2 ASSQGTGKGEAF
TRBJ1-1 TRBV14 ASSQDFYTEAF
TRBJ1-2 TRBV4-3 ASSQDPSDRVYGYT
TRBJ1-6 TRBV5-6 ASSRDRGNSPLH
TRBJ1-1 TRBV9 ASSLSTGMNTEAF
TRBJ2-5 TRBV7-8 ASSGETQY
TRBJ2-1 TRBV11-2 ASSLDLAVYNEQF